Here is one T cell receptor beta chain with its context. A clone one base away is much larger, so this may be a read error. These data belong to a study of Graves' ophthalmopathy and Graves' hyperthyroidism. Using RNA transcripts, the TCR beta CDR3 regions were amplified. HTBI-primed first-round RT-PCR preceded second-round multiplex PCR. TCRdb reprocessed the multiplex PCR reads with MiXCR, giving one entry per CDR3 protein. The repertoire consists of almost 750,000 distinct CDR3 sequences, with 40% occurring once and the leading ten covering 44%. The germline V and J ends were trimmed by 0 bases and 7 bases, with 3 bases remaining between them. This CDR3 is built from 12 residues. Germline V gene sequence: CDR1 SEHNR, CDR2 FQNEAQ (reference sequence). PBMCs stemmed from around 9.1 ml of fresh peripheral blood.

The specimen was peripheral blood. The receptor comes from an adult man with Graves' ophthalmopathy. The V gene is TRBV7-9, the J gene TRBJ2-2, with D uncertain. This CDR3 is CASSLANGELFF. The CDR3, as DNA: TGTGCCAGCAGCTTAGCAAACGGGGAGCTGTTTTTT.